This T cell receptor beta chain is from a study of response to subunit inactivated influenza vaccine. The study's findings and limits: Authors suggested that a seasonal influenza vaccination recruits few new T cells each time.

This CDR3 spans 14 amino acids. V was clipped by 5 bases and J by 6 bases, with 13 bases between them. Germline V lookup: CDR1 LNHDA, CDR2 SQIVND (reference sequence). In TCRdb, the RT-PCR reads were re-called with MiXCR into one record per CDR3 protein. The sample gives approximately 730,000 distinct CDR3 sequences, 11% to 15% of which show up once; roughly 6.4% is in the top ten. This clonotype was picked up one time. The antigen is unknown. The sequences come from PBMCs from blood, collected around 15 days before vaccination. This rearrangement joins TRBV19 to TRBJ2-2, with a weak D call TRBD1 (6 bases). The TCR comes from a man aged 50-59 years who received an inactivated influenza vaccine. CDR3 residues: CASSVQGQAGELFF. DNA for the CDR3: TGTGCCAGTAGTGTACAGGGTCAAGCCGGGGAGCTGTTTTTT.